This TCR beta chain was profiled in a study of Ad26.COV2.S vaccination and SARS-CoV-2 variants. Study information: Ad26.COV2.S was injected intramuscularly once or twice, 56 days apart.

V was cut by 2 bases and J by 1 base, with 11 bases left in between. The CDR3 is made up of 15 amino acids. Germline loops: CDR1 MNHNY, CDR2 SVGAGI (reference sequence). Method: immunoSEQ multiplex PCR; TCRdb's copy keeps in-frame clones and lacks some. The data show about 350,000 clones, with 80% to 90% seen just once and roughly 5% held by the top ten. This sample's treatment: roughly 18 received Ad26.COV2.S at low or high dose, single or two shots; roughly five received placebo; per-sample allocation not given. Samples were taken on day 63 after the first vaccine or placebo injection. Ad26.COV2.S expressed prefusion-stabilized spike from the original Wuhan strain.

The sequence was collected from a person between 18 and 65 years old who received the Ad26.COV2.S COVID-19 vaccine or a placebo. The source was peripheral blood, collected in a trial of Ad26.COV2.S vaccine versus placebo. The chain couples TRBV6-6 to TRBJ1-1; D uncertain. CDR3 in DNA: TGTGCCAGCAGTTACGGACGGACGGAGAACACTGAAGCTTTCTTT. Amino acid sequence: CASSYGRTENTEAFF.